Listed below are T cell receptor beta chains from one sample, sequenced in a study of vaccination and CD4 T cells after COVID-19. MiXCR, run by TCRdb on the PCR reads, gives a single entry per CDR3 protein. The sample has 8,700 or so distinct CDR3 sequences, roughly two thirds seen once. What these receptors recognize is not known. The input for sequencing was CD4+ T cells from blood, cultured in vitro, taken before SARS-CoV-2 vaccination. These receptor sequences come from a human donor who had recovered from COVID-19. Each CDR3 is given with its conserved first and last residue. A D gene is named only where the DNA matches it firmly. The size field is filled for only some rows; it gives once, few, many or a size class.

clone_size,v_call,j_call,d_call,cdr3_aa,cdr3_nt
.,TRBV7-9,TRBJ1-2,.,CASSLGGWNYGYTF,TGTGCCAGCAGCTTAGGGGGCTGGAACTATGGCTACACCTTC
.,TRBV9,TRBJ2-5,TRBD1,CASSGGQGAAQETQYF,TGTGCCAGCAGCGGGGGACAGGGGGCTGCCCAAGAGACCCAGTACTTC
once,TRBV15,TRBJ1-2,.,CATSRGRGPRVNYGYTF,TGTGCCACCAGCAGAGGCCGGGGGCCCCGGGTTAACTATGGCTACACCTTC
few,TRBV20-1,TRBJ1-5,.,CSARRGRDRPQHF,TGCAGTGCTAGGCGGGGAAGGGACCGGCCCCAGCATTTT
.,TRBV6-1,TRBJ2-7,TRBD2,CASSVQREYEQYF,TGTGCCAGCAGTGTACAGCGGGAGTACGAGCAGTACTTC
.,TRBV7-8,TRBJ2-7,TRBD1,CASSFAGQGANEQYF,TGTGCCAGCAGCTTCGCGGGACAGGGGGCAAACGAGCAGTACTTC
once,TRBV6-4,TRBJ2-1,.,CASNEGGDRDEQFF,TGTGCCAGCAACGAGGGTGGGGATCGGGATGAGCAGTTCTTC
.,TRBV2,TRBJ2-5,.,CASSEGGGQTQYF,TGTGCCAGCAGTGAAGGGGGGGGGCAGACCCAGTACTTC
.,TRBV19,TRBJ2-5,.,CASSKGDVGETQYF,TGTGCCAGTAGTAAGGGGGATGTGGGAGAGACCCAGTACTTC
.,TRBV6-5,TRBJ1-6,TRBD1,CASSLGQGADVSPLHF,TGTGCCAGCAGTTTGGGACAGGGGGCTGATGTTTCACCCCTCCACTTT
.,TRBV7-2,TRBJ2-5,.,CASSLKETQYF,TGTGCCAGCAGCCTAAAAGAGACCCAGTACTTC
.,TRBV6-1,TRBJ1-5,.,CASKAGGLNQPQHF,TGTGCCAGCAAGGCCGGAGGGTTAAATCAGCCCCAGCATTTT
.,TRBV6-2/TRBV6-3,TRBJ1-1,.,CASSYSQNTEAFF,TGTGCCAGCAGTTACTCACAGAACACTGAAGCTTTCTTT
.,TRBV15,TRBJ1-2,.,CATSRATGHVYGYTF,TGTGCCACCAGCAGAGCCACGGGACATGTTTATGGCTACACCTTC
.,TRBV20-1,TRBJ2-1,TRBD1,CSATGTGVNEQFF,TGCAGTGCTACGGGGACAGGGGTAAATGAGCAGTTCTTC
.,TRBV5-1,TRBJ1-5,.,CASRRGANQPQHF,TGCGCCAGCAGGAGGGGGGCTAATCAGCCCCAGCATTTT
.,TRBV20-1,TRBJ1-2,TRBD1,CSAPDRGSGSYGYTF,TGCAGTGCCCCGGACAGGGGAAGCGGGTCCTATGGCTACACCTTC
few,TRBV24-1,TRBJ2-5,.,CATSDLRGNQETQYF,TGTGCCACCAGTGATTTGCGAGGGAACCAAGAGACCCAGTACTTC
few,TRBV20-1,TRBJ1-2,.,CSAFLVGGYTF,TGCAGTGCGTTCCTCGTGGGGGGCTACACCTTC
few,TRBV20-1,TRBJ2-5,.,CSSVLGAKETQYF,TGCAGTTCGGTGTTGGGCGCTAAAGAGACCCAGTACTTC
.,TRBV6-1,TRBJ1-2,.,CASSFPRGLYGYTF,TGTGCCAGCAGCTTCCCCAGGGGACTCTATGGCTACACCTTC
.,TRBV20-1,TRBJ1-4,.,CSARDMRGGGEKLFF,TGCAGTGCTAGAGATATGCGGGGAGGTGGTGAAAAACTGTTTTTT
.,TRBV7-9,TRBJ2-5,.,CASSPSPEYQETQYF,TGTGCCAGCAGCCCGTCCCCAGAGTACCAAGAGACCCAGTACTTC
.,TRBV28,TRBJ1-2,TRBD1,CASSLNSGGADGYTF,TGTGCCAGCAGTTTAAACTCAGGGGGCGCCGATGGCTACACCTTC
.,TRBV15,TRBJ1-2,.,CATSRDEARAWSGYTF,TGTGCCACCAGCAGAGATGAGGCCAGGGCTTGGAGTGGCTACACCTTC
.,TRBV21-1,TRBJ1-2,.,CASSKMEDTPPRGYTF,TGTGCCAGCAGCAAAATGGAGGACACCCCCCCGCGGGGCTACACCTTC
few,TRBV19,TRBJ1-5,.,CASSIDSAGYFGQPQHF,TGTGCCAGTAGTATAGATTCGGCAGGGTACTTTGGTCAGCCCCAGCATTTT
.,TRBV20-1,TRBJ2-2,.,CSALEVLPQGAGELFF,TGCAGTGCTTTGGAGGTACTTCCCCAAGGGGCCGGGGAGCTGTTTTTT
.,TRBV7-2,TRBJ2-7,.,CASSLSGFNYEQYF,TGTGCCAGCAGCTTATCAGGGTTTAACTACGAGCAGTACTTC
few,TRBV19,TRBJ1-2,.,CASSDPSARTLGYTF,TGTGCCAGTAGTGACCCCTCGGCCCGGACGTTAGGCTACACCTTC
.,TRBV12-3/TRBV12-4,TRBJ1-6,.,CASSFYGDSPLHF,TGTGCCAGCAGCTTCTATGGAGATTCACCCCTCCACTTT
.,TRBV7-8,TRBJ2-5,.,CASSLFSGGETQYF,TGTGCCAGCAGCTTATTTTCCGGGGGCGAGACCCAGTACTTC
.,TRBV7-2,TRBJ1-1,TRBD1,CASSLGQGDMNTEAFF,TGTGCCAGCAGCCTCGGACAGGGGGACATGAACACTGAAGCTTTCTTT
.,TRBV21-1,TRBJ1-2,.,CANRTGRLFRYGYTF,TGTGCCAACCGGACAGGGCGGCTGTTCCGCTATGGCTACACCTTC
.,TRBV28,TRBJ1-2,TRBD1,CASSLFRGGTGGSNYGYTF,TGTGCCAGCAGTTTATTTCGCGGGGGGACAGGGGGGTCTAACTATGGCTACACCTTC
.,TRBV18,TRBJ1-5,.,CASSPQKDYSRHF,TGTGCCAGCTCCCCCCAAAAGGACTACTCACGACATTTT
.,TRBV7-9,TRBJ1-1,.,CASSSTGTPIGFTEAFF,TGTGCCAGCAGCTCGACCGGGACTCCCATCGGGTTCACGGAAGCTTTCTTT
.,TRBV11-2,TRBJ2-5,.,CASSLAGPGLNQETQYF,TGTGCCAGCAGCTTAGCGGGGCCGGGATTGAATCAAGAGACCCAGTACTTC
.,TRBV21-1,TRBJ2-3,.,CASSHPYSGEGGDTQYF,TGTGCCAGCAGTCACCCTTACTCGGGGGAGGGGGGAGATACGCAGTATTTT
.,TRBV20-1,TRBJ1-5,.,CSATSRHQPQHF,TGCAGTGCAACATCTAGGCATCAGCCCCAGCATTTT
few,TRBV15,TRBJ1-2,.,CATSRVGAARSYTF,TGTGCCACCAGCAGAGTTGGGGCAGCCCGAAGCTACACCTTC
.,TRBV6-5,TRBJ2-3,.,CASVTGSFSTDTQYF,TGTGCCAGCGTTACAGGGAGTTTTAGCACAGATACGCAGTATTTT
.,TRBV2,TRBJ2-5,.,CASRGEETQYF,TGTGCCAGCAGGGGGGAAGAGACCCAGTACTTC
medium-sized,TRBV5-1,TRBJ2-7,.,CASSLTLRTASPYEQYF,TGCGCCAGCAGTTTGACGTTACGGACAGCGTCCCCCTACGAGCAGTACTTC
.,TRBV12-5,TRBJ1-1,.,CASGLEVNTEAFF,TGTGCTAGTGGCTTGGAGGTGAACACTGAAGCTTTCTTT
.,TRBV29-1,TRBJ1-4,.,CSARGDGANEKLFF,TGCAGCGCTAGGGGGGACGGAGCTAATGAAAAACTGTTTTTT
.,TRBV7-8,TRBJ1-5,.,CASSSSGGTTETNQPQHF,TGTGCCAGCAGCTCTAGTGGGGGAACGACGGAGACAAATCAGCCCCAGCATTTT
.,TRBV7-3,TRBJ2-7,.,CASSPGPSYEQYF,TGTGCCAGCTCCCCCGGGCCCTCCTACGAGCAGTACTTC
.,TRBV20-1,TRBJ1-3,.,CSARDSKVRVSGNTIYF,TGCAGTGCTAGAGACTCGAAGGTTAGGGTCTCTGGAAACACCATATATTTT
.,TRBV2,TRBJ1-1,.,CASRFNTEAFF,TGTGCCAGCAGGTTTAACACTGAAGCTTTCTTT
.,TRBV2,TRBJ2-7,TRBD2,CASSALAGGPGSYEQYF,TGTGCCAGCAGCGCACTAGCGGGAGGGCCCGGGTCCTACGAGCAGTACTTC
few,TRBV11-3,TRBJ2-2,.,CASSVPRRAGTGELFF,TGTGCCAGCAGCGTGCCAAGGCGGGCAGGGACCGGGGAGCTGTTTTTT
few,TRBV21-1,TRBJ2-5,.,CASSKEGGETQYF,TGTGCCAGCAGCAAAGAAGGGGGAGAGACCCAGTACTTC
.,TRBV7-2,TRBJ2-1,TRBD2,CASSLFSSGRIDEQFF,TGTGCCAGCAGCTTATTCTCTAGCGGGAGGATAGATGAGCAGTTCTTC
.,TRBV20-1,TRBJ2-5,.,CSAEWETQYF,TGCAGTGCAGAGTGGGAGACCCAGTACTTC